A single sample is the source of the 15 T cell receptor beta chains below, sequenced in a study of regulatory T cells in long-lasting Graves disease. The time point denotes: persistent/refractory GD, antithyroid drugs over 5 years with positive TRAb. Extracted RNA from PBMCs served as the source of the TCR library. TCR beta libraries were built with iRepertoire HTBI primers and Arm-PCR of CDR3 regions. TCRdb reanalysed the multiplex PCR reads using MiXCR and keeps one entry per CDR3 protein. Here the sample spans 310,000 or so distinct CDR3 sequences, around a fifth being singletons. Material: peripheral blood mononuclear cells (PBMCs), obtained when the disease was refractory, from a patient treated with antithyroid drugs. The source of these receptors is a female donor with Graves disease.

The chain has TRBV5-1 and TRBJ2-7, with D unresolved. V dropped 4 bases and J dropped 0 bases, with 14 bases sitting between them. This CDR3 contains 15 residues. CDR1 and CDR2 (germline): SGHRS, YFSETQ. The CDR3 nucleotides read TGCGCCAGCAGCCCGTTGTCACAGAGCTCCTACGAGCAGTACTTC. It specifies CASSPLSQSSYEQYF.

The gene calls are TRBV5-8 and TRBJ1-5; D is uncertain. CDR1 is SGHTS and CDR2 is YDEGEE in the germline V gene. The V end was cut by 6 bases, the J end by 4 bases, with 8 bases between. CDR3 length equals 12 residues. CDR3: CASTDQNQPQHF. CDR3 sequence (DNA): TGTGCCAGCACAGACCAAAATCAGCCCCAGCATTTT.

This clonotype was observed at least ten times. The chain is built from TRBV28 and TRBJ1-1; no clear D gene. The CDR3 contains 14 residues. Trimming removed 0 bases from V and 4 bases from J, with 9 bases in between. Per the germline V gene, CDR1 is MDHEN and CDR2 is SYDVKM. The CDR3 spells CASSLWSWTTEAFF. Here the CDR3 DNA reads TGTGCCAGCAGTTTATGGTCGTGGACCACTGAAGCTTTCTTT.

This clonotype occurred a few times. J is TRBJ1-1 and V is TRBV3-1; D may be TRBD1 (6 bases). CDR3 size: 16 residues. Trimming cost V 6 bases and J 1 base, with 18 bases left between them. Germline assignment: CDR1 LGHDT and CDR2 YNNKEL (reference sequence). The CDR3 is CASRPLGRGANTEAFF. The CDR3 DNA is TGTGCCAGCAGACCCCTAGGGAGGGGGGCGAACACTGAAGCTTTCTTT. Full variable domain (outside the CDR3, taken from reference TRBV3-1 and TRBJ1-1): DTAVSQTPKYLVTQMGNDKSIKCEQNLGHDTMYWYKQDSKKFLKIMFSYNNKELIINETVPNRFSPKSPDKAHLNLHINSLELGDSAVYFCASRPLGRGANTEAFFGQGTRLTVV.

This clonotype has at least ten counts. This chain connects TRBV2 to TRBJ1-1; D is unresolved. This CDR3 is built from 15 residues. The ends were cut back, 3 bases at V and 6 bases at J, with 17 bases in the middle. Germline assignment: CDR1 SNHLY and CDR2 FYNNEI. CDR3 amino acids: CASSDSGYGRPEAFF. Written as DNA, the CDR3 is TGTGCCAGCAGTGATTCGGGTTATGGGAGGCCTGAAGCTTTCTTT. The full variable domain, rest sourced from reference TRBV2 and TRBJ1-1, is EPEVTQTPSHQVTQMGQEVILRCVPISNHLYFYWYRQILGQKVEFLVSFYNNEISEKSEIFDDQFSVERPDGSNFTLKIRSTKLEDSAMYFCASSDSGYGRPEAFFGQGTRLTVV.

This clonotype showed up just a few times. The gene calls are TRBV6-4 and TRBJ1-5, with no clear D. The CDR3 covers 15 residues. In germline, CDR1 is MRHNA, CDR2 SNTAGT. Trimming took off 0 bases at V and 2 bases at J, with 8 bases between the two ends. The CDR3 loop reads CASSDSDLGNQPQHF. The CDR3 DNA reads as TGTGCCAGCAGTGACTCCGATTTGGGCAATCAGCCCCAGCATTTT.

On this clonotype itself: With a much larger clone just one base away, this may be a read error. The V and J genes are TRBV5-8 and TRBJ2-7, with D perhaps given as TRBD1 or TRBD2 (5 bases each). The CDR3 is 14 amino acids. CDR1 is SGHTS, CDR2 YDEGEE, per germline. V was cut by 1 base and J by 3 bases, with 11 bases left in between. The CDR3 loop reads CASSLPGPDYEQYF. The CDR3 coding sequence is TGTGCCAGCAGCTTGCCGGGACCAGACTACGAGCAGTACTTC.

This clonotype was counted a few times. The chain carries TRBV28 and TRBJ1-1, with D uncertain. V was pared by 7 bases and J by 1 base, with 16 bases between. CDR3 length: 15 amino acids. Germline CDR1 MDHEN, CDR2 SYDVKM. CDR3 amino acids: CASITRGLWNTEAFF. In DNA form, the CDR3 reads TGTGCCAGCATTACCAGAGGGCTGTGGAACACTGAAGCTTTCTTT.

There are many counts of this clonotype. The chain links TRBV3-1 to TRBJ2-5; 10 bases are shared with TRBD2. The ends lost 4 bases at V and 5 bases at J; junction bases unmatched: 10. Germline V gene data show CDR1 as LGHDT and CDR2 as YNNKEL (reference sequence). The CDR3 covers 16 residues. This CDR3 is CASSRTSSGSGETQYF. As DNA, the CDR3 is TGTGCCAGCAGCCGAACGTCTAGCGGGAGTGGTGAGACCCAGTACTTC.

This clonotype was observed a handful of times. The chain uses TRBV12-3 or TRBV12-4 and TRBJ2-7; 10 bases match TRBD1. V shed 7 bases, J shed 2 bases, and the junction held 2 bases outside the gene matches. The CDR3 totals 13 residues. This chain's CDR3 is CASTGQGAYEQYF. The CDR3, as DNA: TGTGCCAGCACCGGACAGGGGGCCTACGAGCAGTACTTC.

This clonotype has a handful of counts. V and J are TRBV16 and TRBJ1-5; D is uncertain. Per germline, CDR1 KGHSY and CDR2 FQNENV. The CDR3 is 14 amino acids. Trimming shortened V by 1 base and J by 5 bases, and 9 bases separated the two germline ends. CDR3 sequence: CASSQWAGDQPQHF. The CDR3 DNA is TGTGCCAGCAGCCAATGGGCAGGCGATCAGCCCCAGCATTTT.

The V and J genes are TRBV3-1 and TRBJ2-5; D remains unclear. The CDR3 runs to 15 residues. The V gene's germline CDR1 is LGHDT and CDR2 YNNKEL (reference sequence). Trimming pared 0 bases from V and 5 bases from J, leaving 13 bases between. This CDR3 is CASSQDVPTAETQYF. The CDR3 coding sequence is TGTGCCAGCAGCCAAGATGTTCCTACGGCTGAGACCCAGTACTTC.

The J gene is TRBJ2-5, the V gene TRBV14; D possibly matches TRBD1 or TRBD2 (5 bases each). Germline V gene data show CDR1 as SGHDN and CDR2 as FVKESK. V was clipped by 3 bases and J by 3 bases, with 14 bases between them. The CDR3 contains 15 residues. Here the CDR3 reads CASSHLGDGKETQYF. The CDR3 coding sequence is TGTGCCAGCAGCCATCTGGGGGACGGAAAAGAGACCCAGTACTTC.

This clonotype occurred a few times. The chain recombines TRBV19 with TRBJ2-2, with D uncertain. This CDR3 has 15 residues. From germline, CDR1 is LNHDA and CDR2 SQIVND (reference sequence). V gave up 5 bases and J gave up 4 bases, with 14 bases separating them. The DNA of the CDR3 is TGTGCCAGTAGTTCCCTCGGGTGGGTCACCGGGGAGCTGTTTTTT. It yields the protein CASSSLGWVTGELFF.

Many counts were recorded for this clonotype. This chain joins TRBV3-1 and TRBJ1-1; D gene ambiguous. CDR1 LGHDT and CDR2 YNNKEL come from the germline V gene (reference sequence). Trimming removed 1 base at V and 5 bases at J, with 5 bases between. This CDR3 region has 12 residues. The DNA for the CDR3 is TGTGCCAGCAGCCAAGGGGTGACTGAAGCTTTCTTT. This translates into CASSQGVTEAFF. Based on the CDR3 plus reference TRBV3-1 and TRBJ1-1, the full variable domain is DTAVSQTPKYLVTQMGNDKSIKCEQNLGHDTMYWYKQDSKKFLKIMFSYNNKELIINETVPNRFSPKSPDKAHLNLHINSLELGDSAVYFCASSQGVTEAFFGQGTRLTVV.